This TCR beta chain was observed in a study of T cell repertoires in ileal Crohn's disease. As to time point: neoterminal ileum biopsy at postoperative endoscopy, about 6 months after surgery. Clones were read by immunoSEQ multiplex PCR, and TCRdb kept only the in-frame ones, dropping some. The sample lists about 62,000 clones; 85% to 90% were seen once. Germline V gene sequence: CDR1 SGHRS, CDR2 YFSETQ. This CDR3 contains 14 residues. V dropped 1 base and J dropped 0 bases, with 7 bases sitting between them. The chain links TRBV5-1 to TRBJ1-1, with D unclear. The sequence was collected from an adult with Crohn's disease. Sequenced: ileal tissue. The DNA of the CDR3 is TGCGCCAGCAGCTTGCGTAACATGAACACTGAAGCTTTCTTT. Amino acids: CASSLRNMNTEAFF.